In this sample, the clone carrying this T cell receptor beta chain turned up a few times. As yet, its antigen is unknown. A second 7 to 11 cycle PCR used barcoded and J-beta primers. Each CDR3 protein is one row after TCRdb ran MiXCR on the 5' RACE reads. Of 600,000 to 1,000,000 distinct CDR3 sequences listed, 25% are singletons. Donor samples were obtained from healthy Caucasian individuals from Russia, aged 6 to 90. The sample comes from a study of blood T cells in healthy people across ages. V shed 3 bases and J shed 0 bases, with 10 bases lying between them. Looked up from germline, CDR1 is MDHEN and CDR2 is SYDVKM. The CDR3 sequence is 15 residues long. Study-wide findings and caveats: Unknown donor CMV status possibly confounded expanded clonotype changes.

Separately, the same data were catalogued under a study of T cells of mothers and their children. In that study: Extracted RNA, in its entirety, went into cDNA synthesis at about 1.5 ug per 15 ul. Slightly higher but non-significant overlap marked related mother-child pairs versus unrelated pairs.

Sequencing was carried out using blood. V is TRBV28 and J is TRBJ2-3; D is possibly TRBD2 (5 bases). The TCR comes from a boy younger than 18 in good health. The CDR3 sequence is CASSFSSPSTDTQYF. The CDR3 DNA is TGTGCCAGCAGTTTCTCTAGCCCTAGCACAGATACGCAGTATTTT. Full variable domain (rest looked up from reference TRBV28 and TRBJ2-3): DVKVTQSSRYLVKRTGEKVFLECVQDMDHENMFWYRQDPGLGLRLIYFSYDVKMKEKGDIPEGYSVSREKKERFSLILESASTNQTSMYLCASSFSSPSTDTQYFGPGTRLTVL.